These T cell receptor beta chains were read from a single sample in a study of blood T cell repertoires in COVID-19. The method was immunoSEQ multiplex PCR; TCRdb's version includes in-frame clones alone and lacks a portion of them. The table records some 39,000 clones, 90% of them present only once. The source material was peripheral blood. Receptors originate from a human donor in a cohort sampled during active COVID-19. Each CDR3 is given with its conserved first and last residue. The order of the fields is J gene, V gene, D gene, clone size, CDR3 DNA, CDR3 protein. The D gene is left open where the match is weak. Clone sizes are given selectively: once, few, many, or a class where the clone is expanded.

TRBJ2-7,TRBV27,TRBD2,-,TGTGCCAGCACCCCGAGGCGGGAGGGTTACTACGAGCAGTACTTC,CASTPRREGYYEQYF
TRBJ1-1,TRBV7-2,-,few,TGTGCCAGCACCCCACAGAGAGGGTTCACTGAAGCTTTCTTT,CASTPQRGFTEAFF
TRBJ2-3,TRBV7-8,-,-,TGTGCCAGCAGCCCACGACAGTACTCTAGCACAGATACGCAGTATTTT,CASSPRQYSSTDTQYF
TRBJ1-5,TRBV20-1,-,-,TGCAGTGCTAGTTCCTCTGGGGGGTATAGCAATCAGCCCCAGCATTTT,CSASSSGGYSNQPQHF
TRBJ2-2,TRBV6-6,TRBD2,-,TGTGCCAGCAGTCCGGGACTAGCGGGAGCTAACACCGGGGAGCTGTTTTTT,CASSPGLAGANTGELFF
TRBJ1-1,TRBV18,-,-,TGTGCCAGCTCTCAGACCGGCGGGAACACTGAAGCTTTCTTT,CASSQTGGNTEAFF
TRBJ2-3,TRBV6-5,-,-,TGTGCCAGTAGGGGTAGCACAGATACGCAGTATTTT,CASRGSTDTQYF
TRBJ1-5,TRBV5-5,-,-,TGTGCCAGCAGCTTGGACAGCTATTATAGCAATCAGCCCCAGCATTTT,CASSLDSYYSNQPQHF
TRBJ2-7,TRBV4-3,TRBD1,-,TGCGCCAGCAGCCAAAGACAGGGGAGCGAGCAGTACTTC,CASSQRQGSEQYF
TRBJ1-2,TRBV6-2/TRBV6-3,TRBD1,-,TGTGCCAGCGGCTACTATAGGACAGGCGATGGCTACACCTTC,CASGYYRTGDGYTF
TRBJ1-1,TRBV27,-,-,TGTGCCAGCAGTTTATCAGTCAATCGGGACACTGAAGCTTTCTTT,CASSLSVNRDTEAFF
TRBJ2-1,TRBV7-3,-,-,TGTGCCAGCAACCTTGATGGGAGCTCCTACAATGAGCAGTTCTTC,CASNLDGSSYNEQFF
TRBJ2-7,TRBV12-5,TRBD2,-,TGTGCTAGTGGTTTGGGACTAACTAGCGGGGCGACGGGCGAGCAGTACTTC,CASGLGLTSGATGEQYF
TRBJ2-7,TRBV27,TRBD2,-,TGTGCCAGCCGCCCGGAGGTATACAACGGACTAGCGGGAGGTCCGGTCTCCTACGAGCAGTACTTC,CASRPEVYNGLAGGPVSYEQYF
TRBJ2-7,TRBV6-5,TRBD2,-,TGTGCCAGCAGTTTAAAACGACTAGCGAGCGAGCAGTACTTC,CASSLKRLASEQYF
TRBJ2-5,TRBV7-8,TRBD1,-,TGTGCCAGCAGCTTTTGGGACAGGAGTCAAGAGACCCAGTACTTC,CASSFWDRSQETQYF
TRBJ2-7,TRBV4-2,TRBD2,-,TGTGCCAGCAGCCAAGATTCTACTAGCGGGATTCGGGAGCAGTACTTC,CASSQDSTSGIREQYF
TRBJ2-3,TRBV15,-,-,TGTGCCACCAGCAGAGATGTCGCGGATACGCAGTATTTT,CATSRDVADTQYF
TRBJ2-2,TRBV4-3,-,-,TGCGCCAGCAGCCAAGTCCGACAGGCCACGAACACCGGGGAGCTGTTTTTT,CASSQVRQATNTGELFF
TRBJ2-1,TRBV5-8,-,-,TGTGCCAGCAGCTGGAGAACGTTCAATGAGCAGTTCTTC,CASSWRTFNEQFF
TRBJ2-7,TRBV14,TRBD2,-,TGTGCCAGCAGCCGAACCGGGACTAGCGCCTACGAGCAGTACTTC,CASSRTGTSAYEQYF
TRBJ2-2,TRBV4-3,-,-,TGCGCCAGCAGCCACCTCACAGGGATGGCGAACACCGGGGAGCTGTTTTTT,CASSHLTGMANTGELFF
TRBJ2-7,TRBV5-6,TRBD1,-,TGTGCCAGCTCTTCCGACAGGGGCGAGCAGTACTTC,CASSSDRGEQYF
TRBJ2-1,TRBV4-2,TRBD2,-,TGTGCCAGCAGCCCAAAAGGGCGACTAGCGTCATACAATGAGCAGTTCTTC,CASSPKGRLASYNEQFF
TRBJ2-3,TRBV3-1/TRBV3-2,TRBD2,-,TGTGCCAGCAGCCCAACCGGGACTAGCGGGAGGGATACGCAGTATTTT,CASSPTGTSGRDTQYF
TRBJ2-3,TRBV7-2,TRBD2,once,TGTGCCAGCAGCTTAGTCGCTCTAGCGGGAGTGGGAGCAGATACGCAGTATTTT,CASSLVALAGVGADTQYF
TRBJ2-3,TRBV4-3,TRBD2,-,TGCGCCAGCAGCCAAGAACGGACTAGAACAGATACGCAGTATTTT,CASSQERTRTDTQYF
TRBJ2-2,TRBV2,-,-,TGTGCCAGCCAAGGACACCTACTTTTCAACACCGGGGAGCTGTTTTTT,CASQGHLLFNTGELFF
TRBJ2-1,TRBV4-1,TRBD1,-,TGCGCCAGCAGCCAATCGACAGGGGGTCAGTTCTTC,CASSQSTGGQFF